Sequencing of this T cell receptor beta chain was carried out in a study of shared clonotypes between healthy human individuals. Across the study: The cohort comprised two women and a few men. Their ages spanned 18 to 49 years. Three plates were used per donor for CD4 naive, three for CD4 memory, two for CD8 naive and one for CD8 memory.

CD4+ cell separation produced CD45RA+ naive and CD45RA-negative memory subsets. Findings and limits, study-wide: Naive CD4 clonotypes were shared across a few donors at 4.5% to 6.5%.

This clone was recorded once. No antigen is known for it. V was cut by 5 bases and J by 5 bases, with 13 bases left in between. Germline assignment: CDR1 SGHVS and CDR2 FQNEAQ. The CDR3 extends over 14 amino acids. The data were produced by immunoSEQ multiplex PCR, yet TCRdb's version contains in-frame clones alone and is incomplete. The data show over a million clones, with roughly 96% seen just once and more than 0.9% held by the top ten. V is TRBV7-8 and J is TRBJ2-1; perhaps TRBD2 as D (5 bases). The sequencing input was naive CD4+ T cells sorted from blood. Subset meaning: CD45RA+ positively selected. The TCR comes from a man aged 25 to 45 in good health. The CDR3 coding sequence is TGTGCCAGCAGCGAGACGGGGTTCGACAATGAGCAGTTCTTC. Amino acids: CASSETGFDNEQFF.